This T cell receptor beta chain was found in a study of blood T cell repertoires in COVID-19. At the level of the study: There were acute and convalescent COVID-19 samples, and they came from the United States, Italy and Spain. The cDNA or gDNA used as material had been derived from T cells, B-cell-depleted T cells, or PBMCs.

Per the study methods: Cell counts per sample came from amplifying reference gene primers. Clones were sequenced by immunoSEQ multiplex PCR, and TCRdb holds only the in-frame ones, with some missing. From that table come the V and J calls and clone size; the DNA was used to work out D and trimming. The sample includes some 220,000 clones, 84% of them seen just once. Germline V CDR1 and CDR2: SGHTA, FQGNSA. Trimming stripped 0 bases from V and 11 bases from J, with 14 bases between. The CDR3 has 14 amino acids. The receptor was derived from a woman at least 80 years old with active or convalescent COVID-19. The rearrangement uses TRBV7-2 and TRBJ1-5; D may be TRBD1 (6 bases). The sequencing input was peripheral blood. CDR3 in amino acids: CASSLAEQGLAQHF. The CDR3 coding sequence is TGTGCCAGCAGCTTAGCGGAACAGGGATTGGCCCAGCATTTT.